The 13 T cell receptor beta chains in this list originate from one sample, sequenced in a study of OX40 agonist ivuxolimab in advanced cancers. Assay: immunoSEQ multiplex PCR; the TCRdb copy retains only in-frame clones and omits some. The repertoire holds over 45,000 clones, 80% to 85% seen once, with about 0.65% in the top ten. The specimen comprised CD4+ or CD8+ T cells sorted from blood, sampled in a trial of the OX40 agonist ivuxolimab. Source of these receptors: an adult with an advanced solid tumor such as melanoma, head and neck, liver or kidney cancer.

The chain couples TRBV7-2 to TRBJ1-4, with D hard to call. Germline V gene data show CDR1 as SGHTA and CDR2 as FQGNSA. This CDR3 spans 15 amino acids. The V and J ends lost 1 base and 4 bases respectively, with 10 bases between them. CDR3 residues: CASSLVAVNNEKLFF. The CDR3 DNA is TGTGCCAGCAGCTTAGTGGCGGTCAATAATGAAAAACTGTTTTTT.

V is TRBV5-3 and J is TRBJ2-5; tentatively, D is TRBD2 (5 bases). TRBV5-3 is recorded as an ORF, its role being uncertain. V lost 4 bases, J lost 4 bases, and 14 bases lay in between. This CDR3 region has 14 residues. CDR3 sequence (DNA): TGTGCCAGAAGCCCCTATGTAGGAGGAGAGACCCAGTACTTC. It translates to CARSPYVGGETQYF.

This clone was observed a handful of times. The chain has TRBV6-1 and TRBJ2-7; the match to TRBD2 covers 12 bases. CDR1 and CDR2 from the germline V gene are MNHNS and SASEGT. The CDR3 covers 14 residues. The V gene end was trimmed by 5 bases and the J gene end by 3 bases; junction bases not matched to a gene: 2. The CDR3 protein is CASSPSGGGYEQYF. The CDR3 bases are TGTGCCAGCAGTCCTAGCGGGGGGGGCTACGAGCAGTACTTC.

The genes are TRBV4-1 and TRBJ1-5; TRBD1 agrees at 9 bases. Germline CDR1 reads MGHRA; CDR2 reads YSYEKL. Trimming at V came to 6 bases and at J to 1 base, leaving 4 bases not matched to a gene. This CDR3 region has 15 residues. The CDR3: CASRRTGDSNQPQHF. DNA for the CDR3: TGCGCCAGCAGGCGGACAGGGGACAGCAATCAGCCCCAGCATTTT.

The chain is built from TRBV6-5 and TRBJ1-2; a weak D match, TRBD1 (6 bases). The CDR3 is made up of 13 amino acids. Germline assignment: CDR1 MNHEY and CDR2 SVGAGI. V was cut by 11 bases and J by 2 bases, with 15 bases left in between. The CDR3 sequence: CASIQGPNYGYTF. The DNA for the CDR3 is TGTGCCTCTATACAGGGACCCAACTATGGCTACACCTTC.

V gene TRBV11-2 combines with J gene TRBJ2-2; a weak D match, TRBD1 (7 bases). Trimming left V 3 bases short and J 1 base short, with 18 bases between. This CDR3 spans 18 amino acids. Germline V gene data show CDR1 as SGHAT and CDR2 as FQNNGV. The CDR3 sequence is CASSFVRDSFLNTGELFF. In DNA, the CDR3 is TGTGCCAGCAGCTTTGTGCGGGACAGCTTCTTGAACACCGGGGAGCTGTTTTTT.

This clone was seen more than once but under ten times. The chain has TRBV27 and TRBJ2-1; 8 bases agree with TRBD1. CDR1 and CDR2 (germline): MNHEY, SMNVEV (reference sequence). The CDR3 consists of 14 residues. The trim removed 6 bases at V and 3 bases at J, leaving 4 bases unmatched. The CDR3 loop reads CASRGTGGYNEQFF. The CDR3 DNA follows: TGTGCCAGCAGGGGGACAGGAGGCTACAATGAGCAGTTCTTC.

The DNA for the CDR3 is TGTGCCAGTAGTATGGGGAGTCATGCAACCTACGAGCAGTACTTC. Its protein product is CASSMGSHATYEQYF. This sequence joins TRBV19 and TRBJ2-7; TRBD2 is a possible D gene (5 bases). The CDR3 is 15 amino acids. The V and J ends lost 3 bases and 2 bases respectively, with 14 bases between them. The germline gives CDR1 LNHDA, CDR2 SQIVND (reference sequence).

This clone was seen just once. The V gene is TRBV28, the J gene TRBJ1-2; no firm D call. Germline V gives CDR1 MDHEN, CDR2 SYDVKM. This CDR3 spans 12 amino acids. Trimming left V 3 bases short and J 4 bases short, with 6 bases between. The CDR3 nucleotides read TGTGCCAGCAGTTTCGGGTCCTATGGCTACACCTTC. This sequence encodes CASSFGSYGYTF.

The chain employs TRBV2 and TRBJ1-1; 9 positions agree with TRBD1. The CDR3 has 15 amino acids. After removal of 5 bases from V and 3 bases from J, the junction contained 7 bases not matched to a gene. Germline V gives CDR1 SNHLY, CDR2 FYNNEI. The DNA for the CDR3 is TGTGCCAGCAGTCGGACAGGGGCCGGGGACACTGAAGCTTTCTTT. It yields the protein CASSRTGAGDTEAFF.

The rearrangement joins TRBV7-9 to TRBJ2-1, with 9 bases matching TRBD2. Losses at the gene ends were 4 bases for V and 7 bases for J; bases not matched to a gene: 2. The CDR3 has 13 residues. Germline V gene sequence: CDR1 SEHNR, CDR2 FQNEAQ (reference sequence). The CDR3 region is CASSSSGGNEQFF. The CDR3 DNA reads as TGTGCCAGCAGCTCCAGCGGGGGGAATGAGCAGTTCTTC.

This chain connects TRBV5-1 to TRBJ2-3; 9 nucleotides agree with TRBD2. J gave up 3 bases and V 0 bases, and 14 bases lay outside the gene matches. This CDR3 spans 19 amino acids. Germline V gene sequence: CDR1 SGHRS, CDR2 YFSETQ. The CDR3 sequence is CASSLEGGRAVYGTDTQYF. The CDR3 nucleotides are TGCGCCAGCAGCTTGGAGGGCGGGAGGGCCGTTTATGGTACAGATACGCAGTATTTT.

This chain uses TRBV14 with TRBJ2-7; D is undetermined. Germline V lookup: CDR1 SGHDN, CDR2 FVKESK. This CDR3 is 12 amino acids long. V gave up 4 bases and J gave up 3 bases, with 7 bases separating them. CDR3 nucleotide sequence: TGTGCCAGCAGCCCGTCGGGCTACGAGCAGTACTTC. Amino acid sequence: CASSPSGYEQYF.